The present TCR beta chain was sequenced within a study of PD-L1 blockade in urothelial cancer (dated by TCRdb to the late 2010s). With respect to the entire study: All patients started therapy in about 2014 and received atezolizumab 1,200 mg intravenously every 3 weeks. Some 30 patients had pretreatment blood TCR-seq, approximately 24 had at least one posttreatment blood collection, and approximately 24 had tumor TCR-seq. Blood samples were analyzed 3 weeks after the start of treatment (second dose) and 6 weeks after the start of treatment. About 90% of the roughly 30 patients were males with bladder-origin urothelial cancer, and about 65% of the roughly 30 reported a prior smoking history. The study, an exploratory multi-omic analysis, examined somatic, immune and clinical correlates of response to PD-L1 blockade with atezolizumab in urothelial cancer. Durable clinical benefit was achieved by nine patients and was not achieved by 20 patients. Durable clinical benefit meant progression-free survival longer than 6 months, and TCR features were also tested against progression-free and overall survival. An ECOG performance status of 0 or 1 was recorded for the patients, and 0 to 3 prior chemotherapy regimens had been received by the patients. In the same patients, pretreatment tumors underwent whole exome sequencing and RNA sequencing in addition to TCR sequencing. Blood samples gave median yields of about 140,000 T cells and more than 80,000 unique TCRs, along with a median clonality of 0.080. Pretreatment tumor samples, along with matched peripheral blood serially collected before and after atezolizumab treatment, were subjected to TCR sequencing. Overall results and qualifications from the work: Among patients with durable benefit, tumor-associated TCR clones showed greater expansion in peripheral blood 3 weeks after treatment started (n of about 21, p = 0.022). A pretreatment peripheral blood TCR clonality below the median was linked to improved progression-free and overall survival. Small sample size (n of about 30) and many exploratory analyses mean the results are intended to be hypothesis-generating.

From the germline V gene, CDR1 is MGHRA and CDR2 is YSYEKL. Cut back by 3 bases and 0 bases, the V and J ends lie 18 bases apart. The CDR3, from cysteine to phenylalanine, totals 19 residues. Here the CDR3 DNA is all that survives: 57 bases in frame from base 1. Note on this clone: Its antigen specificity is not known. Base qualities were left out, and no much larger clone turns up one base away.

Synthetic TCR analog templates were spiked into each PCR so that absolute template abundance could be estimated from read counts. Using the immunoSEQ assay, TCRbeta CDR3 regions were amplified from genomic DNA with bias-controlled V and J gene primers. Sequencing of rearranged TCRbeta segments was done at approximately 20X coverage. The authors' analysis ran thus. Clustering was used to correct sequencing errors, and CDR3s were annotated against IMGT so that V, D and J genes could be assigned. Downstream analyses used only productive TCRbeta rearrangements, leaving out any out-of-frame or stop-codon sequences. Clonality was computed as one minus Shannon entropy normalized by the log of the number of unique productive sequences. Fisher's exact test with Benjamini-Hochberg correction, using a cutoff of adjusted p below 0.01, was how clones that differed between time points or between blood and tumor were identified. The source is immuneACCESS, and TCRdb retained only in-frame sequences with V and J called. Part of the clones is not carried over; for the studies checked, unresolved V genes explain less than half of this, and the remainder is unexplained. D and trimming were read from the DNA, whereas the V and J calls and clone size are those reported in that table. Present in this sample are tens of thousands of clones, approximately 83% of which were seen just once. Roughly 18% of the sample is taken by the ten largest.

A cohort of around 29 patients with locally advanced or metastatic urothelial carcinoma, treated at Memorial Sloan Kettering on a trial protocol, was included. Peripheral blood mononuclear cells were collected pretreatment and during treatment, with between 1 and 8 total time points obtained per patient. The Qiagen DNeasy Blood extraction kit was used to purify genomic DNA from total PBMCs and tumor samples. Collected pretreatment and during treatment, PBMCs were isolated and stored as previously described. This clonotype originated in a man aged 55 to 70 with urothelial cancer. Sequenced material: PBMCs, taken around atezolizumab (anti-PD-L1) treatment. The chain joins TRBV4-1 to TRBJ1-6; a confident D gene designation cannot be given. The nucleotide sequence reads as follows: TGCGCCAGCAGCCATCTAACCCCTTTGCTGAGCTCCTATAATTCACCCCTCCACTTT. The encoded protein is CASSHLTPLLSSYNSPLHF.